The 8 T cell receptor beta chains listed next were all sequenced from one sample in a study of somatic mutations in cytotoxic T cells in rheumatoid arthritis. The protocol was immunoSEQ multiplex PCR, while the TCRdb copy is restricted to in-frame clones and leaves out a portion. The sample holds fewer than 25,000 clones, approximately 67% seen once. Sequencing was done on a sample of CD8+ T cells sorted from blood. Receptors were obtained from an adult with rheumatoid arthritis.

The chain links TRBV2 to TRBJ2-2, with D uncertain. The CDR3 is 17 amino acids. Per the germline V gene, CDR1 is SNHLY and CDR2 is FYNNEI. Trimming stripped 0 bases from V and 2 bases from J, with 13 bases between. CDR3 sequence: CASSEAQTVLNTGELFF. DNA of the CDR3: TGTGCCAGCAGTGAAGCGCAAACAGTCCTTAACACCGGGGAGCTGTTTTTT.

The gene calls are TRBV9 and TRBJ2-1; D call uncertain. V was trimmed by 0 bases and J by 8 bases, leaving 9 bases between them. Germline V lookup: CDR1 SGDLS, CDR2 YYNGEE. CDR3 length: 13 residues. CDR3 amino acids: CASSVGTGDEQFF. In nucleotides, the CDR3 is TGTGCCAGCAGCGTAGGGACCGGCGATGAGCAGTTCTTC.

The rearrangement links TRBV19 to TRBJ2-7, with TRBD1 matching over 7 bases. This CDR3 spans 15 amino acids. V shed 1 base and J 5 bases; nucleotides not matched to a gene: 8. The germline CDR1 and CDR2 sequences are LNHDA and SQIVND (reference sequence). DNA for the CDR3: TGTGCCAGTAGTATAGGTGGACAGGCTTTCCACGAGCAGTACTTC. Its protein is CASSIGGQAFHEQYF.

The rearrangement joins TRBV4-1 to TRBJ1-4; the D gene is possibly TRBD1 (5 bases). The CDR3 totals 13 residues. Germline CDR1 MGHRA, CDR2 YSYEKL. V dropped 10 bases and J dropped 6 bases, with 15 bases sitting between them. In DNA form, the CDR3 reads TGCGCCACCTCGACAGTTCCTTATGAAAAACTGTTTTTT. Its translation is CATSTVPYEKLFF.

The chain couples TRBV2 to TRBJ2-1; D not resolved. The germline gives CDR1 SNHLY, CDR2 FYNNEI. The CDR3 length is 14 residues. Trimming removed 3 bases at V and 0 bases at J, with 6 bases between. This CDR3 reads CASSEGSSYNEQFF. DNA of the CDR3: TGTGCCAGCAGTGAGGGTAGCTCCTACAATGAGCAGTTCTTC.

V and J are TRBV6-1 and TRBJ2-7, with D perhaps assigned TRBD1 or TRBD2 (5 bases each). The CDR3 sequence is 15 residues long. Germline V gene lookup returns CDR1 MNHNS and CDR2 SASEGT. V lost 5 bases, J lost 3 bases, and 17 bases lay in between. The DNA for the CDR3 is TGTGCCAGCAGTCTTTCGGGACCGATTATCTACGAGCAGTACTTC. As protein: CASSLSGPIIYEQYF.

The chain combines TRBV4-3 with TRBJ2-7; 7 bases match TRBD1. V was pared by 4 bases and J by 2 bases, with 5 bases of the junction left unmatched. CDR3 length: 14 amino acids. Germline V gives CDR1 LGHNA, CDR2 YSLEER. The chain's CDR3 is CASSRDRDAYEQYF. In DNA form, the CDR3 reads TGCGCCAGCAGCCGAGACAGGGATGCCTACGAGCAGTACTTC.

By frequency in the sample, this clone is medium-sized (0.01 to 0.1%). The chain has TRBV2 and TRBJ1-2; TRBD1 agrees at 7 bases. Germline CDR1 is SNHLY and CDR2 is FYNNEI. The CDR3 consists of 16 residues. The trim removed 9 bases at V and 1 base at J, leaving 14 bases unmatched. The CDR3 reads CASTGQGGAFNYGYTF. The CDR3, as DNA: TGTGCCAGTACGGGGCAGGGGGGAGCTTTTAACTATGGCTACACCTTC. Looking up the rest from reference TRBV2 and TRBJ1-2 gives the full variable domain: EPEVTQTPSHQVTQMGQEVILRCVPISNHLYFYWYRQILGQKVEFLVSFYNNEISEKSEIFDDQFSVERPDGSNFTLKIRSTKLEDSAMYFCASTGQGGAFNYGYTFGSGTRLTVV.